These 20 T cell receptor beta chains came from one sample sequenced in a study of T cell responses to AZD1222 COVID-19 vaccine. Measured with immunoSEQ multiplex PCR; TCRdb has only the in-frame clones, and not every one. The data show some 140,000 clones, around nine tenths seen once. The sequences come from peripheral blood, collected on day 0 of AZD1222 vaccination. The receptors here all came from an adult in good health.

The rearrangement links TRBV2 to TRBJ2-7; D remains ambiguous. The V and J ends lost 8 bases and 7 bases respectively, with 9 bases between them. The CDR3 loop spans 10 amino acids. Germline V gives CDR1 SNHLY, CDR2 FYNNEI. CDR3 nucleotides: TGTGCCAGCCGGTTTAGGGAGCAGTACTTC. Translated, it gives CASRFREQYF.

The rearrangement joins TRBV30 to TRBJ1-5, with 10 nucleotides matching TRBD1. Germline CDR1 GTSNPN, CDR2 SVGIG (reference sequence). The CDR3 spans 15 residues. Trimming removed 0 bases from V and 6 bases from J; junction bases left unmatched: 5. The CDR3 here is CAWSVGTGVIQPQHF. The CDR3 coding sequence is TGTGCCTGGAGTGTTGGGACAGGGGTTATTCAGCCCCAGCATTTT.

The rearrangement uses TRBV27 and TRBJ1-1, with D possibly TRBD1 on 5 matching bases. Germline CDR1 MNHEY, CDR2 SMNVEV (reference sequence). CDR3 length equals 17 residues. Trimming pared 1 base from V and 3 bases from J, leaving 18 bases between. In DNA, the CDR3 is TGTGCCAGCAGTTTATTACGCGAGGGACTTCGGGACACTGAAGCTTTCTTT. Residues: CASSLLREGLRDTEAFF.

V usage is TRBV25-1 and J usage is TRBJ1-1; 9 bases line up with TRBD1. The CDR3 has 14 residues. Trimming cost V 8 bases and J 4 bases; bases outside gene matches: 8. Germline V CDR1 and CDR2: MGHDK, SYGVNS. The CDR3 DNA is TGTGCCAGCCGACAAACAGGGGGCTTCACTGAAGCTTTCTTT. Residues: CASRQTGGFTEAFF.

This clone came up a few times. J is TRBJ2-7 and V is TRBV30; 8 bases are a match to TRBD2. Trimming cost V 0 bases and J 6 bases; bases outside gene matches: 10. The CDR3 has 15 amino acids. In germline, CDR1 is GTSNPN, CDR2 SVGIG (reference sequence). The CDR3 sequence: CAWSVRTGGPVEQYF. The CDR3 region has the DNA TGTGCCTGGAGTGTCAGAACGGGAGGGCCGGTCGAGCAGTACTTC.

CDR3 nucleotides: TGTGCCAGCGCAGGGACTAGCGGGAGTGTGAGCGAGCAGTACTTC. It encodes CASAGTSGSVSEQYF. This chain joins TRBV9 and TRBJ2-7; 14 nucleotides align to TRBD2. Looked up from germline, CDR1 is SGDLS and CDR2 is YYNGEE. The CDR3 sequence is 15 residues long. Losses at the gene ends were 7 bases for V and 6 bases for J; bases not matched to a gene: 9.

J is TRBJ2-7 and V is TRBV7-9; possible D gene TRBD2, 6 bases. CDR3 length: 15 amino acids. With 5 bases removed from V and 0 bases from J, the gap between germline ends came to 14 bases. The germline CDR1 and CDR2 sequences are SEHNR and FQNEAQ (reference sequence). CDR3 bases: TGTGCCAGCAGCCCCCGTGCGGGGAGCTCCTACGAGCAGTACTTC. Its translation is CASSPRAGSSYEQYF.

The chain recombines TRBV5-4 with TRBJ2-7, with TRBD1 as a possible D gene (5 bases). V lost 4 bases and J lost 5, with 16 bases in between. The CDR3 is 14 residues long. CDR1 and CDR2 from the germline V gene are SGHNT and YYREEE (reference sequence). Written as DNA, the CDR3 is TGTGCCAGCAGCGGGTTCCAGGGTCTTGACGAGCAGTACTTC. It translates to CASSGFQGLDEQYF.

V and J are TRBV27 and TRBJ1-1; TRBD1 matches 8 bases. Germline lookup yields CDR1 MNHEY and CDR2 SMNVEV (reference sequence). V shed 6 bases and J 0 bases; nucleotides not matched to a gene: 6. This CDR3 spans 15 amino acids. For the CDR3, the DNA is TGTGCCAGCAGACCCGGGGACAGGTTGAACACTGAAGCTTTCTTT. Translated, it gives CASRPGDRLNTEAFF.

This sequence joins TRBV15 and TRBJ2-4, with TRBD1 matching over 7 bases. V gave up 5 bases and J gave up 4 bases; unmatched junction bases: 8. This CDR3 is built from 15 residues. Germline loops: CDR1 LNHNV, CDR2 YYDKDF (reference sequence). The CDR3 DNA is TGTGCCACCAGCGGCCGAGGGGGCAGGAAAAACATTCAGTACTTC. Its protein product is CATSGRGGRKNIQYF.

The CDR3 DNA follows: TGTGCCATCAGTGACCAGGGAGGGGTGGTGGGTCAGCCCCAGCATTTT. Amino acids: CAISDQGGVVGQPQHF. The chain employs TRBV10-3 and TRBJ1-5; possibly TRBD1 for D (5 bases). The V and J ends lost 3 bases and 6 bases respectively, with 18 bases between them. The CDR3 runs 16 residues. The germline V gene has CDR1 ENHRY and CDR2 SYGVKD.

The rearrangement links TRBV10-1 to TRBJ1-1; D not certain. Per the germline V gene, CDR1 is WNHNN and CDR2 is SYGVQD (reference sequence). The CDR3 contains 14 residues. V was shortened by 1 base and J by 0 bases, with 6 bases between the two germline ends. For the CDR3, the DNA is TGCGCCAGCAGTGAGTTGCGGGTGAACACTGAAGCTTTCTTT. As protein: CASSELRVNTEAFF.

The chain links TRBV7-3 to TRBJ1-1, with D unclear. The germline V and J ends were trimmed by 5 bases and 4 bases, with 20 bases remaining between them. Germline loops: CDR1 SGHTA, CDR2 FQGTGA. This CDR3 spans 16 amino acids. The DNA of the CDR3 is TGTGCCAGCAGCATCCTGACCCCAGTGAGAGGCACTGAAGCTTTCTTT. The encoded protein is CASSILTPVRGTEAFF.

The count of this clone is one. This chain joins TRBV9 and TRBJ2-5; TRBD2 aligns across 8 bases. Trimming took 3 bases from V and 4 from J; bases not matched to a gene: 5. This CDR3 comprises 14 residues. Germline loops: CDR1 SGDLS, CDR2 YYNGEE. Written as DNA, the CDR3 is TGTGCCAGCAGCGCAGCGGGAGTGGGAGAGACCCAGTACTTC. Translated: CASSAAGVGETQYF.

The chain links TRBV30 to TRBJ1-3; D is uncertain. The CDR3 has 14 residues. The V and J ends lost 0 bases and 3 bases respectively, with 9 bases between them. Germline V gives CDR1 GTSNPN, CDR2 SVGIG (reference sequence). CDR3 sequence reads: CAWSVGTDGNTIYF. CDR3 DNA: TGTGCCTGGAGTGTGGGCACGGATGGAAACACCATATATTTT. The full variable domain, with the rest looked up from reference TRBV30 and TRBJ1-3, is SQTIHQWPATLVQPVGSPLSLECTVEGTSNPNLYWYRQAAGRGLQLLFYSVGIGQISSEVPQNLSASRPQDRQFILSSKKLLLSDSGFYLCAWSVGTDGNTIYFGEGSWLTVV.

This chain joins TRBV6-5 and TRBJ1-2, with TRBD1 matching 7 bases. CDR1 is MNHEY and CDR2 is SVGAGI in the germline V gene. With V trimmed by 2 bases and J by 6 bases, 6 bases remained unmatched. This CDR3 has 14 amino acids. CDR3 in DNA: TGTGCCAGCAGTTACGTCGCAGGGGGGGATGGCTACACCTTC. It encodes CASSYVAGGDGYTF.

In its sample, this clone was seen once. The chain employs TRBV19 and TRBJ1-3, with a tentative D call TRBD1 (6 bases). The CDR3 sequence is 15 residues long. CDR1 and CDR2 (germline): LNHDA, SQIVND (reference sequence). The germline V and J ends were trimmed by 5 bases and 0 bases, with 11 bases remaining between them. Here the CDR3 reads CASSVGGASGNTIYF. The CDR3 region has the DNA TGTGCCAGTAGTGTTGGGGGGGCCTCTGGAAACACCATATATTTT. Combining the CDR3 with reference TRBV19 and TRBJ1-3 gives the whole variable domain DGGITQSPKYLFRKEGQNVTLSCEQNLNHDAMYWYRQDPGQGLRLIYYSQIVNDFQKGDIAEGYSVSREKKESFPLTVTSAQKNPTAFYLCASSVGGASGNTIYFGEGSWLTVV.

This clone was counted between two and nine times. The chain recombines TRBV28 with TRBJ1-5; D unresolved. CDR3 length equals 12 residues. V gave up 4 bases and J gave up 5 bases, with 6 bases separating them. Germline values: CDR1 MDHEN, CDR2 SYDVKM. The CDR3 reads CASSWDHQPQHF. CDR3 coding DNA: TGTGCCAGCAGTTGGGATCATCAGCCCCAGCATTTT.

Only a few counts were recorded for this clone. V gene TRBV9 combines with J gene TRBJ2-5, with TRBD1 as a possible D gene (5 bases). This CDR3 is built from 14 residues. CDR1 and CDR2 from the germline V gene are SGDLS and YYNGEE. The germline V and J ends were trimmed by 0 bases and 5 bases, with 11 bases remaining between them. CDR3 sequence (DNA): TGTGCCAGCAGCGTAGTAGCAGGGTGGGAGACCCAGTACTTC. Translation: CASSVVAGWETQYF.

The rearrangement links TRBV25-1 to TRBJ1-2, with no clear D. V gave up 2 bases and J gave up 0 bases, with 13 bases separating them. CDR1 and CDR2 from the germline V gene are MGHDK and SYGVNS. The CDR3 has 16 residues. The CDR3 DNA reads TGTGCCAGCAGTGAAAGTATGCAACAGACTAACTATGGCTACACCTTC. Translated, it gives CASSESMQQTNYGYTF.